What follows describes a single TCR beta chain. V was pared by 5 bases and J by 5 bases, with 6 bases of the junction left unmatched. Germline V gene sequence: CDR1 SEHNR, CDR2 FQNEAQ (reference sequence). The CDR3 consists of 13 residues. The data are from a study of blood T cell dynamics during melanoma immunotherapy. The time point is: week 3, after first cycle of checkpoint inhibitor. Prior systemic cancer therapy, immunosuppressant use and other active malignancies excluded patients. For sorted CD8+ subsets, all extracted DNA was loaded. Assay used: immunoSEQ multiplex PCR; TCRdb lists only in-frame clones, some missing. The sample comprises more than 10,000 clones, under 95% of which are singletons, and around 0.19% rests with the top ten.

The clonotype comes from a human donor with melanoma. The rearrangement links TRBV7-9 to TRBJ2-7; 7 bases are a match to TRBD1. The sequencing here drew on effector memory CD8+ T cells from blood, taken from a patient treated with checkpoint blockade. The CDR3 bases are TGTGCCAGCAGCCCCGACAGGGTCCACGAGCAGTACTTC. Protein: CASSPDRVHEQYF.